This T cell receptor (beta chain) was documented in a study of memory CD4+ T cells and cytomegalovirus serostatus. Study at large: Donors were healthy Belgian adults, 10 or so CMV seropositive and some 24 seronegative.

Authors' processing steps: After removing out-of-frame reads, 2 million to 2.5 million distinct TCRbeta sequences remained. Profiled with immunoSEQ multiplex PCR; TCRdb holds only in-frame clones, not every one. The V and J calls and clone size come from that table; D and trimming were worked out from the DNA. The sample lists 60,000 to 70,000 clones; about 78% were seen once. The sort gate was single viable CD3+CD4+CD8-CD45RO+ cells for memory CD4+ T cells. Serum IgG to CMV pp150, pp28, p38 and p52 defined serostatus. Germline V gives CDR1 SGHRS, CDR2 YFSETQ. The V end was cut by 3 bases, the J end by 0 bases, with 13 bases between. The CDR3 covers 15 residues. General study results and limits: About 40% of the roughly 150 known CMV-associated TCRbeta sequences appeared in CD4+ memory.

A note on this clone: Its antigen remains unknown.

The sequencing sample was made of memory CD4+ T cells from blood. This TCR came from an adult in good health and CMV-seronegative. Some clones in this sample may be carry-over from other donors' samples. V usage is TRBV5-1 and J usage is TRBJ2-7; D is perhaps TRBD2 (6 bases). In DNA, the CDR3 is TGCGCCAGCAGCTCAACGGGACTCCGCTCCTACGAGCAGTACTTC. This gives the protein CASSSTGLRSYEQYF.